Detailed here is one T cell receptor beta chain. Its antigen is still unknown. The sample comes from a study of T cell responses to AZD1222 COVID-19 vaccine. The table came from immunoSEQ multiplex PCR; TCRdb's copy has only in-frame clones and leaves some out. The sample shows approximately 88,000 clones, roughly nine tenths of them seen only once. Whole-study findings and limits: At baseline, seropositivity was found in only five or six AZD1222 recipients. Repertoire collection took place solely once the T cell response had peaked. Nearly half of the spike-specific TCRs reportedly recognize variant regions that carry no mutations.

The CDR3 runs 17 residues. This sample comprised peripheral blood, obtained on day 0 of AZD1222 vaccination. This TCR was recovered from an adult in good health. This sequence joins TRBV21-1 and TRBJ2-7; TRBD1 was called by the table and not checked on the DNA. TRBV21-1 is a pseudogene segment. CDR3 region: CASSNAPRGTDRGEQYF. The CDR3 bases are TGTGCCAGCAGCAATGCCCCAAGAGGGACAGATCGGGGGGAGCAGTACTTC.